A single sample is the source of the 9 T cell receptor beta chains below, sequenced in a study of tumor-infiltrating lymphocytes in primary liver carcinoma. The template, about 500 ng total RNA, yielded TCR beta cDNA made with a constant-region primer. Each TCR beta library was derived from three nested multiplex PCR rounds that employed slightly modified ARM-PCR. It was with TRBV1-TRBV30 forward primers and a C-beta reverse primer that the first two PCR rounds were run, at around 11 cycles each. TCRdb re-derived calls from the multiplex PCR reads in MiXCR, one entry per CDR3 protein. This sample has around 71,000 distinct CDR3 sequences, with 71% found just once. Without any cell sorting, about 18-31 mg of bulk tissue yielded co-extracted RNA and DNA. Source material: liver tumor tissue from sampling region 4. Subset denoted: tumor region T4, right-lateral pole. All receptors derive from a woman aged 60 to 75 with primary liver carcinoma and hepatitis B virus infection.

The V and J genes are TRBV7-3 and TRBJ2-6; D unclear. The CDR3 extends over 18 amino acids. Trimming cost V 1 base and J 5 bases, with 18 bases left between them. Germline CDR1 SGHTA, CDR2 FQGTGA. This chain's CDR3 is CASSLSGTNRPWANVLTF. In DNA, the CDR3 is TGTGCCAGCAGCTTAAGTGGCACAAACCGACCTTGGGCCAACGTCCTGACTTTC.

With regard to this clonotype: One end of the junction does not line up with germline, which may come from a read error. The CDR3 sequence: CSDEDQGDRGLHGYTF. The CDR3 DNA is TGTAGCGATGAAGATCAAGGAGACAGGGGGCTCCACGGCTACACCTTC. The J gene is TRBJ1-2, the V gene TRBV29-1; 10 positions agree with TRBD1. Germline CDR1 is SQVTM and CDR2 is ANQGSEA. This CDR3 spans 16 amino acids.

In regard to this clonotype: A junction boundary mismatches the germline segment, possibly from a read error. The chain has TRBV7-8 and TRBJ2-1; 9 nucleotides match TRBD2. The V gene's germline CDR1 is SGHVS and CDR2 FQNEAQ. The CDR3 has 16 amino acids. CDR3 bases: TGTACCAGCAGCTTAGTTGGGACTAGCTGGAGTAATGAGCAGTTCTTC. Translation: CTSSLVGTSWSNEQFF.

The genes are TRBV12-3 or TRBV12-4 and TRBJ1-1, with 7 bases aligning to TRBD1. CDR3 length: 17 residues. V trimming: 2 bases; J trimming: 4 bases; junction bases outside the gene matches: 13. CDR3 loop: CASSLTPRQGSGTEAFF. DNA of the CDR3: TGTGCCAGCAGTTTAACACCGAGACAGGGTAGCGGCACTGAAGCTTTCTTT.

Comment on this clonotype: Since a much larger clone is just one base distant, this may be a read error. The CDR3 DNA is TGTTCCAGCAGCTTTCCCGGGGACAGGGCACTCGATGAGACCCAGTACTTC. This codes for CSSSFPGDRALDETQYF. The rearrangement links TRBV7-9 to TRBJ2-5; 9 bases are a match to TRBD1. Per germline, CDR1 SEHNR and CDR2 FQNEAQ (reference sequence). CDR3 length: 17 residues. The full variable domain, completed using reference TRBV7-9 and TRBJ2-5, is DTGVSQNPRHKITKRGQNVTFRCDPISEHNRLYWYRQTLGQGPEFLTYFQNEAQLEKSRLLSDRFSAERPKGSFSTLEIQRTEQGDSAMYLCSSSFPGDRALDETQYFGPGTRLLVL.

Note on this clonotype: This likely comes from a read error, as the CDR3 has no conserved phenylalanine or tryptophan at its end. The genes are TRBV11-3 and TRBJ2-1; TRBD2 aligns across 7 bases. The J call may be mistaken, given a closer DNA end match to TRBJ2-7. The V gene's germline CDR1 is SGHNT and CDR2 YENEEA. This CDR3 is built from 17 residues. The CDR3 loop reads CASSLGRGEWGVDEQYL. Written as DNA, the CDR3 is TGTGCCAGCAGCTTAGGTCGGGGGGAGTGGGGTGTTGATGAGCAGTACCTC.

With regard to this clonotype: A read error may produce the germline difference seen at one junction end. V gene TRBV5-4 combines with J gene TRBJ1-1, with D maybe TRBD1 (5 bases). The germline CDR1 and CDR2 sequences are SGHNT and YYREEE (reference sequence). This CDR3 contains 16 residues. DNA of the CDR3: TGTATCAGCAGCTTCGGACTTGGGCGGGAGGACACTGAAGCGTTCTTT. The encoded protein is CISSFGLGREDTEAFF.

The V and J genes are TRBV4-2 and TRBJ2-1; no clear D. CDR1 and CDR2 (germline): LGHNA, YNFKEQ. Trimming left V 2 bases short and J 6 bases short, with 11 bases between. The CDR3 spans 14 residues. The DNA of the CDR3 is TGTGCCAGCAGCCAATGGGCGGTAGGCAATGAGCAGTTCTTC. It encodes CASSQWAVGNEQFF.

The V call is TRBV4-1, the J call TRBJ1-1; D possibly corresponds to TRBD1 (6 bases). V gave up 0 bases and J gave up 4 bases, with 12 bases separating them. The CDR3 consists of 15 residues. Per the germline V gene, CDR1 is MGHRA and CDR2 is YSYEKL. The CDR3 loop is CASSQDWRGGTEAFF. The CDR3, as DNA: TGCGCCAGCAGCCAAGATTGGAGAGGGGGCACTGAAGCTTTCTTT.